The entry below gives a single T cell receptor beta chain sequence along with its context. This specimen comes from a study of blood T cell repertoires in COVID-19. As for the study in general: PBMCs, B-cell-depleted T cells, or T cells provided the cDNA or gDNA that made up the material.

TCRdb's copy holds only in-frame clones and misses some; the assay was immunoSEQ multiplex PCR. The sample comprises about 210,000 clones, 70% to 90% of which are singletons, and 4.5% to 5.5% rests with the top ten. Germline loops: CDR1 SGHAT, CDR2 FQNNGV. This CDR3 is built from 18 residues. The V and J ends lost 3 bases and 0 bases respectively, with 18 bases between them. This sequence was found in a woman aged 40 to 50 with acute or convalescent COVID-19. Sequencing input: peripheral blood. This chain joins TRBV11-2 and TRBJ1-3; tentatively, D is TRBD1 (6 bases). This CDR3 is CASSFTSGQGSSGNTIYF. CDR3 bases: TGTGCCAGCAGCTTTACCTCCGGGCAGGGGAGCTCTGGAAACACCATATATTTT.